The sequence of this T cell receptor beta chain was determined in a study of identical twins. This clonotype was found once. CDR3 size: 14 residues. V shed 1 base and J shed 3 bases, with 9 bases lying between them. Germline V CDR1 and CDR2: SGHAT, FQNNGV. TCRdb fed the 5' RACE reads into MiXCR, producing one record per CDR3 protein. The profile covers 650,000 to 750,000 distinct CDR3 sequences, with 20% to 25% appearing a single time and 4% to 4.5% taken by the ten largest. The same data also went into a second study, on T cells expressing NK-cell markers. This second study says: According to the study, TCR beta repertoires originated from sorted CD3+CD56+NKG2C+, CD3+CD56+NKG2C- and CD3+CD56-NKG2C+ T cells. Several donors likewise had their CD3+CD56-NKG2C+ fraction led by these clonotypes.

Material: PBMCs. This receptor was identified in a woman between 18 and 29 years old in good health. The chain combines TRBV11-2 with TRBJ2-5; D might be TRBD2 (5 bases). The chain's CDR3 is CASSLAREEETQYF. The CDR3 DNA follows: TGTGCCAGCAGCTTAGCTCGGGAAGAAGAGACCCAGTACTTC.